The TCR beta chain under discussion was sequenced for a study of identical twins. Study-wide findings and caveats: Cord blood beta clonotypes that were abundant carried fewer insertions, and memory repertoires showed no such trend.

TCRdb processed the 5' RACE reads anew with MiXCR; each CDR3 protein has one entry. The sample comprises 500,000 to 700,000 distinct CDR3 sequences, under 8.5% of which are singletons, and less than 2% rests with the top ten. This clonotype showed up just a few times. Its antigen is currently unknown. Per the germline V gene, CDR1 is SGHAT and CDR2 is FQDESV (reference sequence). V lost 1 base and J lost 1, with 19 bases in between. The CDR3 is 18 amino acids. The data also belong to a second study, concerning yellow fever vaccine responses in identical twins.

The sample was PBMCs. The sequence came from a young woman in good health. This chain uses TRBV11-1 with TRBJ2-5; D possibly corresponds to TRBD1 (6 bases). CDR3 protein: CASSLDNYRVTIQETQYF. The CDR3 nucleotides are TGTGCCAGCAGCTTAGATAACTACAGGGTAACGATCCAAGAGACCCAGTACTTC.